This T cell receptor beta chain was found in a study of blood T cell repertoires in COVID-19. Assay used: immunoSEQ multiplex PCR; TCRdb lists only in-frame clones, some missing. This sample has a few hundred thousand clones, with around 83% found just once. Trimming took off 5 bases at V and 3 bases at J, with 19 bases between the two ends. CDR1 LGHDT and CDR2 YNNKEL come from the germline V gene (reference sequence). CDR3 size: 16 residues. This clone was found a few times. This receptor was taken from a man in his fifties or sixties with active or convalescent COVID-19. Sequencing used peripheral blood. This chain uses TRBV3-1 (or the pseudogene TRBV3-2) with TRBJ1-1; weak D call: TRBD1 (6 bases). Here the CDR3 reads CASSDPGGGKDTEAFF. Written as DNA, the CDR3 is TGTGCCAGCAGCGACCCGGGCGGGGGCAAGGACACTGAAGCTTTCTTT.